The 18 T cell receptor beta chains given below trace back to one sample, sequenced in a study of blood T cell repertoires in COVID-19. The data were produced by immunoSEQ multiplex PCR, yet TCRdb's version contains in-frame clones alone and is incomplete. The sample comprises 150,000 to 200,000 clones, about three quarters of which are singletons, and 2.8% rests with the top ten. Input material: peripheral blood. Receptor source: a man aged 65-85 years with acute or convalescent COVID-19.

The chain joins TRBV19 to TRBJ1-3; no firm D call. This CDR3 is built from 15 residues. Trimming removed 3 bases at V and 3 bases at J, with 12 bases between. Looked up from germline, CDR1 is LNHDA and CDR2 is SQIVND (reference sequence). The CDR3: CASSIVSASGNTIYF. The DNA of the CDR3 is TGTGCCAGTAGTATTGTATCAGCGAGTGGAAACACCATATATTTT.

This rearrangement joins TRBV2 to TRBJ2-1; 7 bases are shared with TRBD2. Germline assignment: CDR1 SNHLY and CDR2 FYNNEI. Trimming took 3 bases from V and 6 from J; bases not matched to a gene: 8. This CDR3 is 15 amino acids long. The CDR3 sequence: CASSEVSGLGNEQFF. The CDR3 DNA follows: TGTGCCAGCAGTGAGGTTAGCGGGCTGGGCAATGAGCAGTTCTTC.

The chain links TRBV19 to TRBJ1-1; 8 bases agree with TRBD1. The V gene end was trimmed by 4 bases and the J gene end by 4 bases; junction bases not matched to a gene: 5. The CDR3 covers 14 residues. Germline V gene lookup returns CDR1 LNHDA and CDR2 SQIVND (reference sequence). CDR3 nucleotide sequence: TGTGCCAGTAGTAGGACAGGGTTGGCCACTGAAGCTTTCTTT. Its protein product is CASSRTGLATEAFF.

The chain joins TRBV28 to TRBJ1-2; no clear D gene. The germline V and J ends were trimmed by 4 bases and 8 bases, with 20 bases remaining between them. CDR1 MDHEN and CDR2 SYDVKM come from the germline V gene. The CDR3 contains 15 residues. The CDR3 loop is CASSSSGGTVGGYTF. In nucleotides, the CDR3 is TGTGCCAGCAGTTCATCTGGAGGCACGGTCGGGGGCTACACCTTC.

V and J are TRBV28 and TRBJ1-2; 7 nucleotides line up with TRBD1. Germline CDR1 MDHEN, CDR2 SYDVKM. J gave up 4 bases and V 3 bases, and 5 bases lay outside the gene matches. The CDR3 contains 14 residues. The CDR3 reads CASSLGQPTYGYTF. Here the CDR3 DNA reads TGTGCCAGCAGTTTGGGACAGCCCACCTATGGCTACACCTTC.

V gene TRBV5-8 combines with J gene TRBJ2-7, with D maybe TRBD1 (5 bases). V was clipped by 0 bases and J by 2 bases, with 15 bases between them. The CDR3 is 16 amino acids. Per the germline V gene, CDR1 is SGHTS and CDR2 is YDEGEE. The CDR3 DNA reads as TGTGCCAGCAGCTTGGGCGACGGACAAGGGGCCTACGAGCAGTACTTC. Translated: CASSLGDGQGAYEQYF.

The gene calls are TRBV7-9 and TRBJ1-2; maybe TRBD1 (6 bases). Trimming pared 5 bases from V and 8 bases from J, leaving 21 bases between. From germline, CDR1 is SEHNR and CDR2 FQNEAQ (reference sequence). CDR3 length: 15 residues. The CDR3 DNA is TGTGCCAGCAGCCCCCCCTCAACAGGGTTCGACGGCTACACCTTC. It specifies CASSPPSTGFDGYTF.

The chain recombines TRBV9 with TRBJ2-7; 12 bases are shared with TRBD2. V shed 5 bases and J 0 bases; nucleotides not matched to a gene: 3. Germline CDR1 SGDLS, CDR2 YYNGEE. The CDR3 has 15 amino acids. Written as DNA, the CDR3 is TGTGCCAGCAGTAGACTAGCGGGGGCCTCCTACGAGCAGTACTTC. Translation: CASSRLAGASYEQYF.

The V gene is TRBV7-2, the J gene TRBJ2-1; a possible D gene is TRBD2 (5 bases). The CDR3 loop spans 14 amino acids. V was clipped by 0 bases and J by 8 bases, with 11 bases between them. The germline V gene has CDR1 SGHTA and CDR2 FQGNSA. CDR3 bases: TGTGCCAGCAGCTTAGCGGGCGGACTCGATGAGCAGTTCTTC. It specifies CASSLAGGLDEQFF.

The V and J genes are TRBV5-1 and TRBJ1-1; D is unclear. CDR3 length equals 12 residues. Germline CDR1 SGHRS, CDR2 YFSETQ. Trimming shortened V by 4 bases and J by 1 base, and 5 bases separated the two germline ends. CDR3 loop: CASSEGNTEAFF. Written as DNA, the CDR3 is TGCGCCAGCAGCGAGGGGAACACTGAAGCTTTCTTT.

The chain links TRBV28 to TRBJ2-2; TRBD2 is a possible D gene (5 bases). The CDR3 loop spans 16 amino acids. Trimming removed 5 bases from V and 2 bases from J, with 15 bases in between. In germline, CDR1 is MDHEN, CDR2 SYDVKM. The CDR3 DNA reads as TGTGCCAGCAGTCCCACCTTAGCGACTAACACCGGGGAGCTGTTTTTT. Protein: CASSPTLATNTGELFF.

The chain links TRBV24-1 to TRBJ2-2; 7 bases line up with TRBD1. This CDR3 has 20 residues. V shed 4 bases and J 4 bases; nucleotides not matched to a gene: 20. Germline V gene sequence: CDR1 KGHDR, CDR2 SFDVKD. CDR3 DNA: TGTGCCACCAGTGACCCCACTCGACAGGGCCTACTACGTGGCACCGGGGAGCTGTTTTTT. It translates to CATSDPTRQGLLRGTGELFF.

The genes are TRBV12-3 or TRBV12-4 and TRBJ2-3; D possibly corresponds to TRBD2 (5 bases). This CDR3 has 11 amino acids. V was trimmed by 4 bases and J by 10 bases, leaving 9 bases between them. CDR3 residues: CASSSGVAQYF. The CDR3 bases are TGTGCCAGCAGTTCCGGGGTAGCGCAGTATTTT.

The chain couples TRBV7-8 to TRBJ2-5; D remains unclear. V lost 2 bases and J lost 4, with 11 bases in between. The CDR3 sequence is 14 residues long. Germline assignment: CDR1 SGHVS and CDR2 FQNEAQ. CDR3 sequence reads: CASSLSLVRETQYF. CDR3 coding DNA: TGTGCCAGCAGCTTATCGCTAGTTCGAGAGACCCAGTACTTC. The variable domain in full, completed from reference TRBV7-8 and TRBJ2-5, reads GAGVSQSPRYKVAKRGQDVALRCDPISGHVSLFWYQQALGQGPEFLTYFQNEAQLDKSGLPSDRFFAERPEGSVSTLKIQRTQQEDSAVYLCASSLSLVRETQYFGPGTRLLVL.

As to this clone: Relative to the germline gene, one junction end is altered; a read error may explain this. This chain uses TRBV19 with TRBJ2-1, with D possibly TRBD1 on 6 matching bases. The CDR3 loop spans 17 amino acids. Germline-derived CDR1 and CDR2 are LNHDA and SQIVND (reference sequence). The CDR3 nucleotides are TGTGCCAGTAGTATAGATATGGGGGCCGACTCCCACAATGAGCAGTTCTTC. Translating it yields CASSIDMGADSHNEQFF.

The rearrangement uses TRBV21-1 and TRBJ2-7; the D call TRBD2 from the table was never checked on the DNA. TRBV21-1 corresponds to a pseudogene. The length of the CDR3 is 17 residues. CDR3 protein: CASSKVSFSGRAYEQYF. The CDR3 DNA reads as TGTGCCAGCAGCAAAGTTTCGTTTAGCGGGAGGGCCTACGAGCAGTACTTC.

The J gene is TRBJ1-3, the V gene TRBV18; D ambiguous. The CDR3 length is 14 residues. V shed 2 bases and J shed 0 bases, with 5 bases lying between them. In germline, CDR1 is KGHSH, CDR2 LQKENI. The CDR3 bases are TGTGCCAGCTCACCAACAGACTCTGGAAACACCATATATTTT. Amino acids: CASSPTDSGNTIYF.

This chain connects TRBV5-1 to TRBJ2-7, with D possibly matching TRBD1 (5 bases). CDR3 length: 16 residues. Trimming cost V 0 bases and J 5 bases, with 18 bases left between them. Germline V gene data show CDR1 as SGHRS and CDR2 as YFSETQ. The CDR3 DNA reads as TGCGCCAGCAGCTTGGCCGGACACTCAAAAAGCCACGAGCAGTACTTC. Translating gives CASSLAGHSKSHEQYF. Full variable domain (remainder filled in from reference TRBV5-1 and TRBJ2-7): KAGVTQTPRYLIKTRGQQVTLSCSPISGHRSVSWYQQTPGQGLQFLFEYFSETQRNKGNFPGRFSGRQFSNSRSEMNVSTLELGDSALYLCASSLAGHSKSHEQYFGPGTRLTVT.